This T cell receptor beta chain was observed in a study of T cell repertoires in cytomegalovirus infection (dated by TCRdb to about 2019). Regarding the research as a whole: Peptide stimulations targeted recently identified HLA-C-restricted CMV epitopes, whose presentation resists viral immunomodulation, together with well-studied HLA-B-restricted epitopes. Donor HLA type was relevant to the analysis, as public TCR beta signatures indicated carriage of CMV infection together with the matching HLA type.

Sequencing took place on an Illumina HiSeq 1500. TCRdb handled the public reads itself, with Q25 trimming in fastp and clone calling in MiXCR, and kept productive beta chains. A single entry per CDR3 protein holds the most common genes and DNA from its merged rows. The sample table holds 200,000 to 250,000 distinct CDR3 sequences, of which less than 50% were seen once. The ten biggest clones cover approximately 59% of the sample. In light of the paper, this sample's treatment or condition label describes: in vitro stimulation with specific CMV peptide epitopes to enrich CMV-specific T cells. V gives up 5 bases and J gives up 2 bases, and the segment between their germline ends measures 20 bases. The CDR3 goes from the cysteine to the phenylalanine over 17 residues. Just the 51-base CDR3 DNA is kept, in frame starting at base 1. The germline V gene gives CDR1 as SGHAT and CDR2 as FQNNGV. This clonotype was counted only a few times. Its binding antigen is unknown. No base qualities exist here, and no much larger clone lies one base off it.

What the work shows at the level of the full study, not this receptor alone: In both this cohort and an independent cohort of 352 donors, the cumulative frequency of public TCR beta family members distinguished carriers of CMV infection plus the relevant HLA type. In the ex vivo response, HLA-C-restricted CMV-specific TCR beta clonotypes were dominant, and in two of eight donors the single most frequent clonotype came from this HLA-C-restricted group.

In this chain, TRBV11-2 is recombined with TRBJ2-3; the D call could be TRBD1 or TRBD2, with each sharing 6 bases. This receptor was obtained from a human donor in good health (CMV status not recorded). Some clones in this sample may be carry-over from other donors' samples. This specimen consisted of CD8+ T cells from cultured PBMCs, obtained from culture after CMV antigen stimulation. The CDR3 reads CASSPTDGGPDTDTQYF. In nucleotide form, the sequence is TGTGCCAGCAGCCCCACCGATGGGGGGCCAGACACAGATACGCAGTATTTT.